The entry that follows covers one T cell receptor beta chain sequence. Assay used: immunoSEQ multiplex PCR; TCRdb lists only in-frame clones, some missing. Seen here are tens of thousands of clones, roughly 80% observed once, and the top ten hold 1.5% to 2%. Trimming took 5 bases from V and 5 from J; bases not matched to a gene: 14. Germline CDR1 reads SGHNT; CDR2 reads YENEEA. The length of the CDR3 is 17 residues. This entry is derived from a study of OX40 agonist ivuxolimab in advanced cancers. Autoimmune disease history or systemic immunosuppression was exclusionary. The specimen comprised CD4+ or CD8+ T cells sorted from blood, sampled in a trial of the OX40 agonist ivuxolimab. This TCR was recovered from an adult with an advanced solid tumor such as melanoma, head and neck, liver or kidney cancer. The V gene is TRBV11-3, the J gene TRBJ2-3; 9 bases fit TRBD2. CDR3 bases: TGTGCCAGCAGCCCTCTCGGGCGGGAGGGCCAAGGAGATACGCAGTATTTT. This encodes CASSPLGREGQGDTQYF.